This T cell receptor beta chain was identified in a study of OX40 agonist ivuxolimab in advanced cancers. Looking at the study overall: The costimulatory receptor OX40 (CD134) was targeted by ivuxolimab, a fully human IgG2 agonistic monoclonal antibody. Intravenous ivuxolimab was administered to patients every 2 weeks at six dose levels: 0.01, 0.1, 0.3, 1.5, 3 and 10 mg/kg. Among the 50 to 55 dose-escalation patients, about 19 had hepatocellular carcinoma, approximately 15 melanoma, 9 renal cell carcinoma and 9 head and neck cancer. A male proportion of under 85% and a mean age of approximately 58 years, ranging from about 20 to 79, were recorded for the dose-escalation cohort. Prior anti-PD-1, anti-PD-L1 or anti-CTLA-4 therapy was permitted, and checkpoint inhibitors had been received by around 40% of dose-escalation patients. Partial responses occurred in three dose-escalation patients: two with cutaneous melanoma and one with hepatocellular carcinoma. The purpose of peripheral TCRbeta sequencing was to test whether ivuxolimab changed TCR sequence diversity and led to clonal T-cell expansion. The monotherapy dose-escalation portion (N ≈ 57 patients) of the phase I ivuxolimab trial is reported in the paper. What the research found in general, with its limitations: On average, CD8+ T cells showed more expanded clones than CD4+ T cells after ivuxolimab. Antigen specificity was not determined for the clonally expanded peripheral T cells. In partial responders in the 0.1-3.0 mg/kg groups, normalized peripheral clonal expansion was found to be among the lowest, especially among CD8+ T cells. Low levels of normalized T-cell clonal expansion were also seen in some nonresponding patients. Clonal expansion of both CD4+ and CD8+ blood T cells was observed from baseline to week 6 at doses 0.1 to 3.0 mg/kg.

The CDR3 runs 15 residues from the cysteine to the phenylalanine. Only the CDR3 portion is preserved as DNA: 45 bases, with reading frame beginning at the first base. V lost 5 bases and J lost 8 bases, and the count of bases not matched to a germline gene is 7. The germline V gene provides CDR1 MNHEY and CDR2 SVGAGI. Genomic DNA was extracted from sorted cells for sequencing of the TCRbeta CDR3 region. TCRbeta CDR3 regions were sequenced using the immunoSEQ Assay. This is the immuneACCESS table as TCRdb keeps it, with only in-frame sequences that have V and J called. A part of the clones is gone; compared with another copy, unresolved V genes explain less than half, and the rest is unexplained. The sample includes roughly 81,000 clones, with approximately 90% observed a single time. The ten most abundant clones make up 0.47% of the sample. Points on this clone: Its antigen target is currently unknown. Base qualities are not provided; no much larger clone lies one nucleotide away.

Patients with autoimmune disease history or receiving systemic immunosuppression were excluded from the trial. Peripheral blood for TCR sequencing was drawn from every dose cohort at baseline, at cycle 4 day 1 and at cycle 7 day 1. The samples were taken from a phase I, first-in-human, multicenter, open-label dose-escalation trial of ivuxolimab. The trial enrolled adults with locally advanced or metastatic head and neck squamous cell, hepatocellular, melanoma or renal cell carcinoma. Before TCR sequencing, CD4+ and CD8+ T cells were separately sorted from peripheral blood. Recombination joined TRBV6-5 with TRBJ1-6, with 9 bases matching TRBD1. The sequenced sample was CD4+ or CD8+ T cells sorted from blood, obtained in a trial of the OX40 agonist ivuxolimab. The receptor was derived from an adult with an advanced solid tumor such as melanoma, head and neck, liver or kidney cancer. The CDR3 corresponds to CASSLGTGRDSPLHF. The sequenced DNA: TGTGCCAGCAGTCTGGGGACAGGGCGGGATTCACCCCTCCACTTT.